A selection of T cell receptor beta chains follows, all from one sample in a study of cytomegalovirus exposure and HLA in healthy donors. Clones were sequenced by immunoSEQ multiplex PCR, and TCRdb holds only the in-frame ones, with some missing. The sample holds 270,000 or so clones, 86% seen once. Sequenced input: PBMCs. These receptors all come from a man aged 35 to 55 in good health and CMV-seropositive. The CDR3 runs from the conserved cysteine through the conserved F or W.

CDR3 protein: CASGTGLDEQYF
V gene: TRBV2
J gene: TRBJ2-7

CDR3 protein: CASSPLSREETDTQYF
V gene: TRBV18
J gene: TRBJ2-3

CDR3 protein: CASSRDATGVEQYF
V gene: TRBV7-6
J gene: TRBJ2-7

CDR3 protein: CASSLSASGTDTQYF
V gene: TRBV5-6
J gene: TRBJ2-3

CDR3 protein: CASRVAGGPYNEQFF
V gene: TRBV2
J gene: TRBJ2-1

CDR3 protein: CASSSKTGGVTEAFF
V gene: TRBV5-4
J gene: TRBJ1-1

CDR3 protein: CASSEFGSGVYNEQFF
V gene: TRBV25-1
J gene: TRBJ2-1

CDR3 protein: CASSSLYTTGAMTQYF
V gene: TRBV6-6
J gene: TRBJ2-5

CDR3 protein: CATDRGLAPNYEQYF
V gene: TRBV6-1
J gene: TRBJ2-7

CDR3 protein: CASSQEPPGIQETQYF
V gene: TRBV4-1
J gene: TRBJ2-5

CDR3 protein: CAWSVVEQFF
V gene: TRBV30
J gene: TRBJ2-1

CDR3 protein: CASSLRRGYEQYF
V gene: TRBV27
J gene: TRBJ2-7

CDR3 protein: CASSLPGPSTF
V gene: TRBV11-2
J gene: TRBJ1-2

CDR3 protein: CAWSVRGQGARDTEAFF
V gene: TRBV30
J gene: TRBJ1-1

CDR3 protein: CASSDRSQQYF
V gene: TRBV6-6
J gene: TRBJ2-7

CDR3 protein: CASATSGSYGEQYF
V gene: TRBV19
J gene: TRBJ2-7

CDR3 protein: CASSLSGSVYNEQFF
V gene: TRBV19
J gene: TRBJ2-1

CDR3 protein: CASNYGTASTDTQYF
V gene: TRBV6-5
J gene: TRBJ2-3

CDR3 protein: CASSFSDRDYEQYF
V gene: TRBV28
J gene: TRBJ2-7

CDR3 protein: CSVGLGGSYEQYF
V gene: TRBV29-1
J gene: TRBJ2-7

CDR3 protein: CAWRPGNQPQHF
V gene: TRBV30
J gene: TRBJ1-5

CDR3 protein: CASSNEQNSYEQYF
V gene: TRBV5-6
J gene: TRBJ2-7

CDR3 protein: CASSQDGLAGNEQFF
V gene: TRBV4-1
J gene: TRBJ2-1

CDR3 protein: CASSLPGAGARTDTQYF
V gene: TRBV7-6
J gene: TRBJ2-3

CDR3 protein: CASSDSTYEQYF
V gene: TRBV2
J gene: TRBJ2-7

CDR3 protein: CASRSRENGYTF
V gene: TRBV10-2
J gene: TRBJ1-2

CDR3 protein: CASSADRVTQHF
V gene: TRBV6-1
J gene: TRBJ1-5

CDR3 protein: CSARTGGGYGGYTF
V gene: TRBV29-1
J gene: TRBJ1-2

CDR3 protein: CASSQERGNGYTF
V gene: TRBV4-1
J gene: TRBJ1-2

CDR3 protein: CASSVSQGGEKLFF
V gene: TRBV9
J gene: TRBJ1-4

CDR3 protein: CASSLGAGAQPQHF
V gene: TRBV7-6
J gene: TRBJ1-5

CDR3 protein: CASSQDGGETQYF
V gene: TRBV4-3
J gene: TRBJ2-5

CDR3 protein: CASSFLAGYNEQFF
V gene: TRBV28
J gene: TRBJ2-1

CDR3 protein: CASSMFGGRATYEQYF
V gene: TRBV11-2
J gene: TRBJ2-7

CDR3 protein: CASSGGFQPQHF
V gene: TRBV19
J gene: TRBJ1-5

CDR3 protein: CSVEFLGGTEAFF
V gene: TRBV29-1
J gene: TRBJ1-1

CDR3 protein: CASSIGIVRGEQFF
V gene: TRBV6-5
J gene: TRBJ2-1

CDR3 protein: CASSVSRVNTEAFF
V gene: TRBV2
J gene: TRBJ1-1

CDR3 protein: CASSRDGQGVYEQYF
V gene: TRBV5-6
J gene: TRBJ2-7

CDR3 protein: CASSLPPGQGATDTQYF
V gene: TRBV28
J gene: TRBJ2-3

CDR3 protein: CASSRTVNEQFF
V gene: TRBV7-2
J gene: TRBJ2-1

CDR3 protein: CASSDGTGAGNTIYF
V gene: TRBV9
J gene: TRBJ1-3

CDR3 protein: CASSPGTGGILAKNIQYF
V gene: TRBV5-4
J gene: TRBJ2-4

CDR3 protein: CASSEKMPGQYEQYF
V gene: TRBV25-1
J gene: TRBJ2-7

CDR3 protein: CASTRQGNQPQHF
V gene: TRBV6-6
J gene: TRBJ1-5

CDR3 protein: CATSIWTGGGTEAFF
V gene: TRBV15
J gene: TRBJ1-1

CDR3 protein: CASSFTGSWGTEAFF
V gene: TRBV7-2
J gene: TRBJ1-1

CDR3 protein: CSVEELQYNEQFF
V gene: TRBV29-1
J gene: TRBJ2-1

CDR3 protein: CASSQLRVDNQPQHF
V gene: TRBV4-2
J gene: TRBJ1-5

CDR3 protein: CASGTYEQYF
V gene: TRBV27
J gene: TRBJ2-7

CDR3 protein: CASSLTYSYNEQFF
V gene: TRBV7-9
J gene: TRBJ2-1

CDR3 protein: CASSQRQGMNTEAFF
V gene: TRBV18
J gene: TRBJ1-1

CDR3 protein: CGSGRFPADSYEQYF
V gene: TRBV2
J gene: TRBJ2-7

CDR3 protein: CATSRDRRAETQYF
V gene: TRBV15
J gene: TRBJ2-5